This paragraph covers one T cell receptor (beta chain) sequence. Its specificity is not known. TCRdb redid the calling of the 5' RACE reads with MiXCR, one entry per CDR3 protein. There are 700,000 or so distinct CDR3 sequences in the sample; about 20% occur only once, and 4% to 5.5% lies in the top ten. The data were obtained in a study of identical twins. Study-wide results and caveats: Clonotypes of the beta chain that were abundant in cord blood carried fewer insertions (memory repertoires showed none).

These data were also filed under a second study, of T cells expressing NK-cell markers.

The sequencing sample was made of PBMCs. This sequence was found in a woman aged 18-29 years in good health.

The CDR3 protein is CASTYRGRLPYEQYF. For the CDR3, the DNA is TGTGCCAGCACGTACAGGGGTCGGCTCCCCTACGAGCAGTACTTC. The chain links TRBV12-3 or TRBV12-4 to TRBJ2-7; the match to TRBD1 covers 7 bases. Germline trimming cut 7 bases from V and 2 bases from J; bases unmatched to any gene: 11. The CDR3 has 15 amino acids.